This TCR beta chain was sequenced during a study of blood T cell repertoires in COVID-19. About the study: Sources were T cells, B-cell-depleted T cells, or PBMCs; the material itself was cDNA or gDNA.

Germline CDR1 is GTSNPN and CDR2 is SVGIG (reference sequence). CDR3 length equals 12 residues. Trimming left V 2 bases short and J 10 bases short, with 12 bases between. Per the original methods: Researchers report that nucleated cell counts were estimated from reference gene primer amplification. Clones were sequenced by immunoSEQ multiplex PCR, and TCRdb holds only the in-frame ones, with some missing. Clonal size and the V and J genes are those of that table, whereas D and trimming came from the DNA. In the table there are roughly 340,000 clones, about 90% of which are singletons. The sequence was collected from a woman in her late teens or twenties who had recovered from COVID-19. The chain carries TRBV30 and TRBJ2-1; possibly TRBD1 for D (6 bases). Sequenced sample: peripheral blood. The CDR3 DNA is TGTGCCTGGAGTCCCCTGGGGGCGGAGCAGTTCTTC. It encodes CAWSPLGAEQFF. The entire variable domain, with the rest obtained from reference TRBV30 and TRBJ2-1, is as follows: SQTIHQWPATLVQPVGSPLSLECTVEGTSNPNLYWYRQAAGRGLQLLFYSVGIGQISSEVPQNLSASRPQDRQFILSSKKLLLSDSGFYLCAWSPLGAEQFFGPGTRLTVL.